This record looks at one T cell receptor beta chain sequence and its context. Its cognate antigen is unknown. These data belong to a study of T cell repertoires in cytomegalovirus infection. The germline gives CDR1 DFQATT, CDR2 SNEGSKA (reference sequence). Trimming cost V 8 bases and J 5 bases; bases outside gene matches: 9. The CDR3 runs 13 residues. TCRdb used MiXCR to reprocess the reads, holding one entry per CDR3 protein. The profile covers 300,000 or so distinct CDR3 sequences, with approximately 25% appearing a single time and roughly 13% taken by the ten largest. V is TRBV20-1 and J is TRBJ2-5; the match to TRBD1 covers 9 bases. The material was cultured PBMCs, obtained from culture after CMV antigen stimulation. This receptor was identified in a human donor in good health (CMV status not recorded). Some clones in this sample may be carry-over from other donors' samples. The CDR3 coding sequence is TGCAGTTACAGGGGGCGCCCCGAGGAGACCCAGTACTTC. It yields the protein CSYRGRPEETQYF.